The rows below give T cell receptor beta chains drawn from one sample of a study of T cell responses to AZD1222 COVID-19 vaccine. Repertoires were generated with immunoSEQ multiplex PCR, while TCRdb's copy carries only in-frame clones and drops some. The table shows 90,000 to 120,000 clones, with nearly 90% occurring only once. The material sequenced was peripheral blood, taken 28 days after the second AZD1222 dose. All receptors derive from an adult who received the AZD1222 COVID-19 vaccine. The CDR3 runs from the conserved cysteine through the conserved F or W. A D gene is named only where the DNA matches it firmly. Where a row states a size, it is once, few, many or the class of an expanded clone; other rows omit it.

.,17,TRBJ2-5,.,TRBV28,TGTGCCAGCAGTTTGTATTTGGTTGGTTCGGGATCTGAGACCCAGTACTTC,CASSLYLVGSGSETQYF
TRBD2,16,TRBJ2-3,.,TRBV11-2,TGTGCCAGCAGCTTAGAAGTAGCGGGGGGACCGGATACGCAGTATTTT,CASSLEVAGGPDTQYF
.,16,TRBJ2-3,.,TRBV19,TGTGCCAGTAGTATTGGAGGGGGGGCTGGCACAGATACGCAGTATTTT,CASSIGGGAGTDTQYF
.,15,TRBJ1-5,.,TRBV6-6,TGTGCCAGCAGTTCTCCCGCCGGTAGCAATCAGCCCCAGCATTTT,CASSSPAGSNQPQHF
.,12,TRBJ1-1,.,TRBV7-3,TGTGCCAGCAGCTTCGGGAACACTGAAGCTTTCTTT,CASSFGNTEAFF
TRBD1,14,TRBJ1-2,once,TRBV2,TGTGCCAGCAGCCCCGGGACAGCCAACTATGGCTACACCTTC,CASSPGTANYGYTF
.,13,TRBJ1-1,.,TRBV5-6,TGTGCCAGCAGCCCCGACGTGAACACTGAAGCTTTCTTT,CASSPDVNTEAFF
.,16,TRBJ2-1,.,TRBV7-6,TGTGCCAGCAGCTCTAGTCAGGCTAGCTCCTACAATGAGCAGTTCTTC,CASSSSQASSYNEQFF
.,14,TRBJ1-3,once,TRBV11-2,TGTGCCAGCAGCTTAGGGGTGGCAGGAAACACCATATATTTT,CASSLGVAGNTIYF
.,13,TRBJ1-1,.,TRBV2,TGTGCCAGCACACGGGCCGTGAACACTGAAGCTTTCTTT,CASTRAVNTEAFF
.,14,TRBJ2-5,.,TRBV3-1/TRBV3-2,TGTGCCAGCAGCCAAGTAAGAGCCCAAATGACCCAGTACTTC,CASSQVRAQMTQYF
.,18,TRBJ2-3,.,TRBV27,TGTGCCACCCCCCCCCACAGTGGAGGGTCAGTGGACACAGATACGCAGTATTTT,CATPPHSGGSVDTDTQYF
.,13,TRBJ2-2,.,TRBV7-9,TGTGCCAGCAGCTGGGGAGACACCGGGGAGCTGTTTTTT,CASSWGDTGELFF
.,16,TRBJ1-6,.,TRBV19,TGTGCCAGTAGTATGCTCCGACTGGAGGATAATTCACCCCTCCACTTT,CASSMLRLEDNSPLHF
TRBD1,15,TRBJ1-6,.,TRBV6-5,TGTGCCAGCACTTTACCAGGGACAGGGGATTCACCCCTCCACTTT,CASTLPGTGDSPLHF
.,14,TRBJ1-2,.,TRBV15,TGTGCCACCAGCAGGGCCGGGACCACGGGTGGCTACACCTTC,CATSRAGTTGGYTF
.,13,TRBJ1-1,.,TRBV18,TGTGCCAGCTCAAAGGGGACTATAACTGAAGCTTTCTTT,CASSKGTITEAFF
TRBD1,14,TRBJ1-5,.,TRBV24-1,TGTGCCACCAGTGAGACAGGGCTCAATCAGCCCCAGCATTTT,CATSETGLNQPQHF
TRBD2,17,TRBJ2-3,.,TRBV9,TGTGCCAGCAGCGTGACCCCGGGACTAAGGGTAGGAGATACGCAGTATTTT,CASSVTPGLRVGDTQYF
.,18,TRBJ1-1,few,TRBV4-3,TGCGCCAGCAGCCAAGAAGGCGGACTTTTTCGGTTGGGCACTGAAGCTTTCTTT,CASSQEGGLFRLGTEAFF
.,18,TRBJ2-2,.,TRBV12-5,TGTGCTAGTGGTTTTCCTGGCGGGGACAGCCAAAACACCGGGGAGCTGTTTTTT,CASGFPGGDSQNTGELFF
.,12,TRBJ1-1,.,TRBV11-2,TGTGCCAACTCCGTGGGAGGGTCTGAAGCTTTCTTT,CANSVGGSEAFF
.,14,TRBJ1-5,.,TRBV5-1,TGCGCCAGCAGCTTGGACGGTACCCTAGAGCCCCAGCATTTT,CASSLDGTLEPQHF
.,13,TRBJ1-2,.,TRBV12-2,TGTGCAAGTCGCCGAGTAGGGAACTATGGCTACACCTTC,CASRRVGNYGYTF
TRBD1,15,TRBJ2-2,.,TRBV6-2/TRBV6-3,TGTGCCAGCAGTGCCGGACAGGTGAACACCGGGGAGCTGTTTTTT,CASSAGQVNTGELFF
.,12,TRBJ1-1,.,TRBV19,TGTGCCAGTAGTATGGCGGGGTCTGAAGCTTTCTTT,CASSMAGSEAFF
TRBD2,15,TRBJ2-3,.,TRBV6-5,TGTGCCAGCACCCGACTAGCGGGGGGACTGGATACGCAGTATTTT,CASTRLAGGLDTQYF
.,13,TRBJ1-2,.,TRBV28,TGTGCCAGCAGTCCTCGTAGGGGATATGGCTACACCTTC,CASSPRRGYGYTF
.,12,TRBJ2-2,.,TRBV12-3/TRBV12-4,TGTGCCAGCTACACTAGTGCCGGGGAGCTGTTTTTT,CASYTSAGELFF
.,14,TRBJ2-2,.,TRBV19,TGTGCCAGTAGTCATTGGGAGAAGACCGGGGAGCTGTTTTTT,CASSHWEKTGELFF
TRBD1,14,TRBJ2-7,.,TRBV19,TGTGCCAGTAGTCAGGACAGGGCTTCCTACGAGCAGTACTTC,CASSQDRASYEQYF
TRBD1,14,TRBJ1-2,once,TRBV29-1,TGCAGCGTGGTCGCTGGGCCAGGGGGCGATGGCTACACCTTC,CSVVAGPGGDGYTF
TRBD1,14,TRBJ2-7,.,TRBV6-5,TGTGCCAGTGGACACGGGACAGCTTCCTACGAGCAGTACTTC,CASGHGTASYEQYF
.,16,TRBJ2-1,.,TRBV5-1,TGCGCCAGCAGCTTGGACCGGCAGGGGGGCTACAATGAGCAGTTCTTC,CASSLDRQGGYNEQFF
.,13,TRBJ1-1,.,TRBV7-2,TGTGCCAGCAGCTTTAAAAGGAACACTGAAGCTTTCTTT,CASSFKRNTEAFF
TRBD1,16,TRBJ2-5,.,TRBV19,TGTGCCAGTAGTACAGGTGACAGGGTCCCCCAAGAGACCCAGTACTTC,CASSTGDRVPQETQYF
.,13,TRBJ2-7,once,TRBV7-9,TGTGCCAGCAGCTTAGAGGGGACGGACGAGCAGTACTTC,CASSLEGTDEQYF
.,16,TRBJ1-1,.,TRBV7-3,TGTGCCAGCAGCCTTTCCGGGGTGGGACGGGGAACTGAAGCTTTCTTT,CASSLSGVGRGTEAFF
.,15,TRBJ2-7,.,TRBV6-5,TGTGCCAGCAGTTACGGGGGAGGGGGCGCCTACGAGCAGTACTTC,CASSYGGGGAYEQYF
TRBD1,16,TRBJ2-3,.,TRBV5-6,TGTGCCAGCACTCTCCAGCGGACAGGGGATGCCGATACGCAGTATTTT,CASTLQRTGDADTQYF
.,14,TRBJ1-5,.,TRBV24-1,TGTGCCACCCGGGACGGCTATAGCAATCAGCCCCAGCATTTT,CATRDGYSNQPQHF
.,15,TRBJ1-4,.,TRBV5-5,TGTGCCAGCAGCCCGGTGGGCACAACTAATGAAAAACTGTTTTTT,CASSPVGTTNEKLFF
.,16,TRBJ1-5,.,TRBV6-6,TGTGCCAGCAGTTCATTCGGACTCCTTAGCAATCAGCCCCAGCATTTT,CASSSFGLLSNQPQHF
TRBD1,14,TRBJ2-7,.,TRBV6-5,TGTGCCAGCTGGGAAACCGGGACAGGGCAAACCCAGTACTTC,CASWETGTGQTQYF
.,12,TRBJ1-1,.,TRBV12-3/TRBV12-4,TGTGCCAGCAGTTTATGGGGAACTGAAGCTTTCTTT,CASSLWGTEAFF
.,14,TRBJ1-6,.,TRBV19,TGTGCCAGTAATCCCGGGACGACCAATTCACCCCTCCACTTT,CASNPGTTNSPLHF
TRBD2,13,TRBJ2-1,.,TRBV10-3,TGTGCCAACAGCGGGCTAGCGGACGATGAGCAGTTCTTC,CANSGLADDEQFF